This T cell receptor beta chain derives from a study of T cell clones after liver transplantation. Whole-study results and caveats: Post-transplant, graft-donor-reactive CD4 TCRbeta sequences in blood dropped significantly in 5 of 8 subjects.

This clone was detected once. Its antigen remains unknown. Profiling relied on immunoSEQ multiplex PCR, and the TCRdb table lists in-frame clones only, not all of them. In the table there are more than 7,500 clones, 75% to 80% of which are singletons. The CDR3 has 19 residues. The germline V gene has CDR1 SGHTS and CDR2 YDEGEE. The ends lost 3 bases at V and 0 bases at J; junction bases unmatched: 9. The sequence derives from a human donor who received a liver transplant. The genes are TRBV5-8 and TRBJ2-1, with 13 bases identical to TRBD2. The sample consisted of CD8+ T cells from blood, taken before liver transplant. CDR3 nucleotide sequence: TGTGCCAGCAGCTGGCGACTAGCGGGAGGTTTGAGCTCCTACAATGAGCAGTTCTTC. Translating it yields CASSWRLAGGLSSYNEQFF.